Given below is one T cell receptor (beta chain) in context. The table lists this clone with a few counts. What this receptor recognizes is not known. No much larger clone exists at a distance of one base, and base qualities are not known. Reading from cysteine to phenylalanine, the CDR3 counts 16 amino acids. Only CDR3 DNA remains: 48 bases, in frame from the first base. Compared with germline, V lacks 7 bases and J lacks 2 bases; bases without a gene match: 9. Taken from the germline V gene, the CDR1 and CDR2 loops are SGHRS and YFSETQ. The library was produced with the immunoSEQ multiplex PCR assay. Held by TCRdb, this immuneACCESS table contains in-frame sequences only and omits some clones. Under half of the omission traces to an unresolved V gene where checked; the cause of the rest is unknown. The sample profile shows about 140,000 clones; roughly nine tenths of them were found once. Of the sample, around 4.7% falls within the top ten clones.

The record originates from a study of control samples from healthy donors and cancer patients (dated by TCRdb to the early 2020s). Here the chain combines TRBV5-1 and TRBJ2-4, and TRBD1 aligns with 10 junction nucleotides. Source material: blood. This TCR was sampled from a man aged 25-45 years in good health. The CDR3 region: CASRAGTGATKNIQYF. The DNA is TGCGCCAGCCGAGCCGGGACAGGGGCAACCAAAAACATTCAGTACTTC.